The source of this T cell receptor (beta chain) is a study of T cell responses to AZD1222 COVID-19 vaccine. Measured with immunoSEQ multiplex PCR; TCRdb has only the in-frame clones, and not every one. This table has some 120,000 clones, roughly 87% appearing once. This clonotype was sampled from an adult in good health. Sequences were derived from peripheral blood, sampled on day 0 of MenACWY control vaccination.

CDR3 region: CASSLGAGNQPQHF. For the CDR3, the DNA is TGTGCCAGCAGCTTAGGGGCAGGGAACCAGCCCCAGCATTTT. V is TRBV11-2 and J is TRBJ1-5; perhaps TRBD1 as D (5 bases). Germline V CDR1 and CDR2: SGHAT, FQNNGV. V lost 1 base and J lost 7, with 11 bases in between. The CDR3 totals 14 residues.